This is a list of T cell receptor beta chains from one sample in a study of tumor and adjacent non-tumor tissue in lung cancer. A single record per CDR3 protein comes from TCRdb applying MiXCR to the multiplex PCR reads. The sample shows more than 95,000 distinct CDR3 sequences, 55% to 75% of them seen only once. The sample comprised lung tumor tissue. All receptors derive from a man aged 30 to 39 with non-small cell lung cancer. Each CDR3 is given with its conserved first and last residue. D genes are given only for firm matches. Part of the rows lack a size; the others show once, few, many or a class for expanded clones.

v_gene	j_gene	d_gene	abundance	CDR3aa	CDR3nt
TRBV5-4	TRBJ2-7	TRBD2	.	CASSLISGGTYEQYF	TGTGCCAGCAGCTTGATCAGCGGGGGGACCTACGAGCAGTACTTC
TRBV20-1	TRBJ1-6	.	.	CSARDRTINSPLHF	TGCAGTGCTAGAGACAGGACGATTAATTCACCCCTCCATTTC
TRBV20-1	TRBJ1-5	.	.	CIARPPGSNQPQHF	TGCATTGCTAGACCCCCAGGATCCAATCAGCCCCAACATTTT
TRBV6-2/TRBV6-3	TRBJ1-5	TRBD1	many	CASSYSRTGAQPQHF	TGTGCCAGCAGTTACTCGAGGACAGGGGCCCAGCCCCAGCATTTT
TRBV11-2	TRBJ1-1	TRBD1	few	CASSETQGAGNTEAFF	TGTGCCAGCAGCGAAACACAGGGGGCAGGGAACACTGAAGCTTTCTTT
TRBV4-2	TRBJ2-3	.	many	CASSQVLHRPSGTDTQYF	TGTGCCAGCAGCCAAGTGCTCCACAGGCCCTCGGGCACAGATACGCAGTATTTT
TRBV12-3/TRBV12-4	TRBJ2-2	.	.	CASSLQGFDSGELFF	TGTGCCAGCAGTTTACAGGGGTTTGACAGCGGGGAACTGTTTTTT
TRBV24-1	TRBJ1-5	.	.	CATSYRGSNQPQHF	TGTGCCACCAGTTACCGAGGTAGCAATCAGCCCCAGCATTTT
TRBV20-1	TRBJ2-4	TRBD2	many	CSALGSGTSGGAVDIQYF	TGCAGTGCTTTGGGTTCCGGGACTAGCGGGGGGGCAGTGGACATTCAGTACTTC
TRBV5-1	TRBJ1-1	TRBD1	.	CASSFRDSMNTEAIF	TGCGCCAGCAGCTTCCGGGACAGTATGAACACTGAAGCTATCTTT
TRBV20-1	TRBJ2-1	TRBD2	.	CSASGQGSSGGQLF	TGCAGTGCTAGCGGGCAGGGGTCGAGCGGGGGGCAGCTTTTC
TRBV20-1	TRBJ2-3	.	many	CSARRYFTDTQYF	TGCAGTGCTAGGAGATACTTCACAGATACGCAGTATTTT
TRBV12-3/TRBV12-4	TRBJ2-2	.	many	CASSFFASPGELFF	TGTGCCAGCAGTTTCTTTGCGAGTCCCGGGGAGCTGTTTTTT
TRBV5-1	TRBJ1-2	.	once	CASSLQRTYGYTF	TGCGCCAGCAGCTTACAGAGAACCTATGGCTACACCTTC
TRBV11-1	TRBJ2-1	.	.	CASSTRRTTNEQFF	TGTGCCAGCAGCACGAGACGGACTACCAATGAGCAGTTCTTC
TRBV7-9	TRBJ1-1	.	.	CASRHMVNEAFF	TGTGCCAGCAGACACATGGTTAACGAAGCTTTCTTT
TRBV6-2/TRBV6-3	TRBJ2-3	.	.	CDSNSGDGNQPQYF	TGTGACAGCAATTCGGGGGACGGCAATCAGCCCCAGTATTTT